This is a list of T cell receptor beta chains from one sample in a study of tumor-infiltrating lymphocytes in localized non-small cell lung cancer. Sequencing was performed with immunoSEQ multiplex PCR; in TCRdb, only in-frame clones are kept and a portion is missing. The sample yields about 16,000 clones, approximately 72% seen once. Input material: lung tumor tissue. These TCRs come from a human donor with non-small cell lung cancer. The CDR3 runs from the conserved cysteine through the conserved F or W. D genes are given only for firm matches. Part of the rows lack a size; the others show once, few, many or a class for expanded clones.

j_gene	len	v_gene	d_gene	abundance	CDR3aa	CDR3nt
TRBJ1-6	14	TRBV7-6	-	few	CASSPDNSNSPLHF	TGTGCCAGCAGCCCGGACAATTCGAATTCACCCCTCCACTTT
TRBJ2-1	14	TRBV7-2	-	-	CASSLGRGRHEQFF	TGTGCCAGCAGCTTAGGGAGGGGGCGGCATGAGCAGTTCTTC
TRBJ2-7	13	TRBV7-9	-	-	CASSLARSYEQYF	TGTGCCAGCAGCTTAGCGCGGTCCTACGAGCAGTACTTC
TRBJ2-4	16	TRBV9	-	-	CASSRDLPLAKNIQYF	TGTGCCAGCAGCCGAGACTTGCCACTAGCCAAAAACATTCAGTACTTC
TRBJ1-5	13	TRBV6-6	-	-	CASRGQGNQPQHF	TGTGCCAGCAGGGGACAAGGCAATCAGCCCCAGCATTTT
TRBJ2-3	16	TRBV27	TRBD2	-	CASSSERGGRTDTQYF	TGTGCCAGCAGTTCTGAGCGGGGGGGCCGGACAGATACGCAGTATTTT
TRBJ1-2	17	TRBV28	TRBD1	once	CASSFSGDRGPDYGYTF	TGTGCCAGCAGTTTCTCCGGGGACAGGGGGCCCGACTATGGCTACACCTTC
TRBJ2-3	19	TRBV23-1	-	few	CASTSTAVSSRFSTDTQYF	TGCGCCAGCACATCAACGGCAGTTTCTTCCAGATTTAGCACAGATACGCAGTATTTT
TRBJ2-3	14	TRBV7-3	-	-	CASSAESRAGTQYF	TGTGCCAGCAGCGCCGAATCTAGGGCGGGGACGCAGTATTTT
TRBJ1-1	14	TRBV19	-	-	CASSFNKMNTEAFF	TGTGCCAGTAGTTTTAACAAGATGAACACTGAAGCTTTCTTT
TRBJ2-3	15	TRBV9	-	-	CASSPLGGRTDTQYF	TGTGCCAGCAGCCCCCTTGGGGGGAGAACAGATACGCAGTATTTT
TRBJ1-5	14	TRBV30	-	-	CAWSPGRDNQPQHF	TGTGCCTGGAGTCCGGGGAGGGACAATCAGCCCCAGCATTTT
TRBJ1-5	14	TRBV2	-	medium-sized	CASSEWGGNQPQHF	TGTGCCAGCAGTGAATGGGGAGGCAATCAGCCCCAGCATTTT
TRBJ1-2	15	TRBV5-5	-	-	CASRNTMSGSYGYTF	TGTGCCAGCAGAAACACCATGTCGGGGAGTTATGGCTACACCTTC
TRBJ2-2	14	TRBV6-5	TRBD2	few	CASSYRREAGELFF	TGTGCCAGCAGTTATAGGCGGGAGGCCGGGGAGCTGTTTTTT
TRBJ2-3	13	TRBV19	-	-	CASRDSLTDTQYF	TGTGCCAGTAGGGACAGCCTCACAGATACGCAGTATTTT
TRBJ1-1	14	TRBV18	-	-	CASSPGRVTTEAFF	TGTGCCAGCTCACCGGGCAGGGTGACCACTGAAGCTTTCTTT
TRBJ1-1	13	TRBV19	-	-	CASSTAINTEAFF	TGTGCCAGTTCGACAGCTATTAACACTGAAGCTTTCTTT
TRBJ2-7	15	TRBV7-2	TRBD1	-	CASSLTGQDLYEQYF	TGTGCCAGCAGCTTAACGGGACAGGACCTCTACGAGCAGTACTTC
TRBJ2-1	14	TRBV12-5	-	few	CASGTPDYQDEQFF	TGTGCTAGTGGTACCCCGGACTACCAGGATGAGCAGTTCTTC
TRBJ2-7	14	TRBV7-2	TRBD2	once	CASSHGTSGNEQYF	TGTGCCAGCAGCCATGGGACTAGCGGGAACGAGCAGTACTTC
TRBJ2-1	15	TRBV5-1	TRBD2	-	CASSLELAGVAEQFF	TGCGCCAGCAGCCTCGAACTAGCGGGAGTGGCTGAGCAGTTCTTC
TRBJ2-1	17	TRBV7-9	-	-	CASSLAEIPGPRGEQFF	TGTGCCAGCAGCTTAGCTGAGATTCCGGGACCTCGGGGTGAGCAGTTCTTC
TRBJ1-2	15	TRBV15	-	-	CATSEVPNPAYGYTF	TGTGCCACCAGCGAAGTGCCCAACCCGGCCTATGGCTACACCTTC
TRBJ2-7	12	TRBV30	-	-	CAWSQTSYEQYF	TGTGCCTGGAGTCAAACCAGCTACGAGCAGTACTTC
TRBJ1-1	15	TRBV6-1	-	-	CASRPPTHVNTEAFF	TGTGCCAGCAGGCCACCGACACATGTGAACACTGAAGCTTTCTTT
TRBJ2-1	15	TRBV7-7	TRBD2	-	CASSFGLAGVGEQFF	TGTGCTAGCAGCTTTGGGCTAGCGGGAGTTGGTGAGCAGTTCTTC
TRBJ1-5	11	TRBV6-1	-	-	CASSGVRGQHF	TGTGCCAGCAGTGGAGTAAGGGGCCAGCATTTT
TRBJ1-3	16	TRBV7-9	TRBD1	-	CASSPGQGGSGNTIYF	TGTGCCAGCAGCCCGGGACAGGGTGGGTCTGGAAACACCATATATTTT
TRBJ2-3	14	TRBV19	-	-	CASSAGGRTDTQYF	TGTGCCAGTAGTGCGGGTGGTCGCACAGATACGCAGTATTTT
TRBJ2-1	15	TRBV7-7	TRBD1	-	CASSFGTVENNEQFF	TGTGCTAGCAGCTTCGGGACAGTAGAAAACAATGAGCAGTTCTTC
TRBJ2-3	15	TRBV9	TRBD1	-	CASSKQGAHTDTQYF	TGTGCCAGCAGCAAACAGGGGGCCCACACAGATACGCAGTATTTT
TRBJ2-3	15	TRBV5-1	-	-	CASSLSGASTDTQYF	TGCGCCAGCAGCTTGTCGGGGGCTAGCACAGATACGCAGTATTTT
TRBJ2-2	14	TRBV7-2	-	-	CASSLQGRTGELFF	TGTGCCAGCAGCTTACAGGGGAGAACCGGGGAGCTGTTTTTT
TRBJ2-4	14	TRBV6-6	TRBD1	-	CASSSFGQGNIQYF	TGTGCCAGCAGTTCCTTCGGACAGGGAAACATTCAGTACTTC
TRBJ2-7	15	TRBV7-8	-	once	CASSRSPHSVEVQYF	TGTGCCAGCAGCCGTAGTCCCCATTCCGTCGAAGTGCAGTACTTC
TRBJ2-5	14	TRBV29-1	-	-	CSVDRDRKQETQYF	TGCAGCGTTGATCGGGACCGCAAACAAGAGACCCAGTACTTC
TRBJ1-1	19	TRBV7-2	TRBD1	-	CASSSVVGRGGGINTEAFF	TGTGCCAGCAGCTCAGTAGTGGGGCGGGGAGGGGGCATAAACACTGAAGCTTTCTTT
TRBJ2-3	14	TRBV2	-	-	CASSVGGGSDTQYF	TGTGCCAGCAGTGTTGGAGGGGGCTCAGATACGCAGTATTTT
TRBJ2-2	16	TRBV30	-	-	CAWSVRGVYRAGELFF	TGTGCCTGGAGTGTACGTGGGGTATATAGGGCCGGGGAGCTGTTTTTT
TRBJ2-3	19	TRBV7-2	TRBD2	-	CASSLGLAGGRTSTDTQYF	TGTGCCAGCAGCTTAGGGCTAGCGGGGGGCAGGACTAGCACAGATACGCAGTATTTT
TRBJ2-5	13	TRBV6-5	-	-	CASSYQEMGTQYF	TGTGCCAGCAGCTATCAGGAGATGGGGACCCAGTACTTC
TRBJ1-2	13	TRBV5-4	-	-	CATFSEPTMGYTF	TGTGCCACCTTTTCCGAGCCGACGATGGGCTACACCTTC
TRBJ1-2	11	TRBV30	-	-	CACPGLVGYTF	TGTGCCTGTCCAGGGTTGGTAGGCTACACCTTC